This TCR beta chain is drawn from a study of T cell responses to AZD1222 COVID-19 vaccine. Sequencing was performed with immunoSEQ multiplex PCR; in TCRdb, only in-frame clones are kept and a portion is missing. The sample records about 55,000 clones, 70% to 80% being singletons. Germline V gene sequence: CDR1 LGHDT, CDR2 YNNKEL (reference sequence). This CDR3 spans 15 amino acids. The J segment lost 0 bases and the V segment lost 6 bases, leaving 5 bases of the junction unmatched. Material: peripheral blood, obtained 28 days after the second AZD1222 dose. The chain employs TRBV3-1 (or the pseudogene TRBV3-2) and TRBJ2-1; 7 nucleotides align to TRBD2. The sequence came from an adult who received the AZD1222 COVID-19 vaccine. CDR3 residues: CASRNGGSSYNEQFF. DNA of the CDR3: TGTGCCAGCAGAAACGGGGGGAGCTCCTACAATGAGCAGTTCTTC.